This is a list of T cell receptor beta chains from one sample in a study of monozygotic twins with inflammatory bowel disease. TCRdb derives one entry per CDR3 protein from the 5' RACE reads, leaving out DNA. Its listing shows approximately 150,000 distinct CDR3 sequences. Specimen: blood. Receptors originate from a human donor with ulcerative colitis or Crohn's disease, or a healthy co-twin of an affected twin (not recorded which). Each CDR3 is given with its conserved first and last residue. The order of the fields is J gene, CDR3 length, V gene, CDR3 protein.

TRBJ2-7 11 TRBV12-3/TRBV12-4 CASASSYEQYF
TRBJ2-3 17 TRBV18 CASSPGLLNRVTDTQYF
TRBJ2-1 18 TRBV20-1 CSAREGTSAKFSYNEQFF
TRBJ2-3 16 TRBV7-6 CASSSGLGGLGDTQYF
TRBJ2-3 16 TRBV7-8 CASSLAGGGVTDTQYF
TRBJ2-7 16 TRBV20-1 CSARDLAGVFPYEQYF
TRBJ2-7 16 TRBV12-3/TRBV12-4 CASSPSGGGPTYEQYF
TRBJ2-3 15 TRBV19 CASSTEASVEDTQYF
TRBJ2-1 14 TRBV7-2 CASINGWGANEQFF
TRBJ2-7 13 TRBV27 CASSAPGIHEQYF
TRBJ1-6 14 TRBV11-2 CASSLKGSNSPLHF
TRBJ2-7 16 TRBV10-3 CAISDFLAGVGHEQYF
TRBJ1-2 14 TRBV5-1 CASSLERGNYGYTF
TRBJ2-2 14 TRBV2 CARGGRGNTGELFF
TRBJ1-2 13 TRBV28 CASSLAVLYGYTF
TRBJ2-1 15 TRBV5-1 CASSLSQGAYNEQFF
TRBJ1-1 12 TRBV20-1 CSALTGNTEAFF
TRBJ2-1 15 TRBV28 CASSFLQGIGNEQFF
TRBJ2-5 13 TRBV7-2 CASTFGRLETQYF
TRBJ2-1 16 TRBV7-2 CASSLVRGSSYNEQFF
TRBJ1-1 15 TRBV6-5 CASSYSGHPNTEAFF
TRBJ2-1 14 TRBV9 CASSVTTSYNEQFF
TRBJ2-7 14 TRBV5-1 CASSISDRGREQYF
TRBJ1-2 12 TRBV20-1 CRVPREDYGYTF
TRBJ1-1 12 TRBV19 CASTLGDTEAFF
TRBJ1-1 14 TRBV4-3 CASSQGMGNTEAFF
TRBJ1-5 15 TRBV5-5 CASSLEGHSNQPQHF
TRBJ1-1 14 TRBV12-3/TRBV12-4 CASSLGGSNTEAFF
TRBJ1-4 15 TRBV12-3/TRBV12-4 CASSLVGERNEKLFF